The sequence of this T cell receptor (beta chain) was determined in a study of T cell responses to AZD1222 COVID-19 vaccine. TCRdb's table, derived via immunoSEQ multiplex PCR, lists solely in-frame clones and lacks some. The data hold over 150,000 clones, with 88% observed a single time. V was pared by 1 base and J by 2 bases, with 5 bases of the junction left unmatched. The CDR3 has 15 amino acids. Germline V gene sequence: CDR1 SGHTA, CDR2 FQGNSA. Points on this clone: The target antigen is unknown.

Study results and limitations: The sample set comprised mostly white British donors with more females, and clonal diversity was possibly underestimated. Breadth and depth of Spike-specific TCRs rose after two AZD1222 doses.

The sequenced sample was peripheral blood, obtained on day 0 of AZD1222 vaccination. The receptor was derived from an adult in good health. V is TRBV7-2 and J is TRBJ2-7; TRBD2 agrees at 7 bases. In DNA form, the CDR3 reads TGTGCCAGCAGCTTAGTTCCGGGGGGTACCTACGAGCAGTACTTC. It encodes CASSLVPGGTYEQYF. The full variable domain, completed using reference TRBV7-2 and TRBJ2-7, is GAGVSQSPSNKVTEKGKDVELRCDPISGHTALYWYRQSLGQGLEFLIYFQGNSAPDKSGLPSDRFSAERTGGSVSTLTIQRTQQEDSAVYLCASSLVPGGTYEQYFGPGTRLTVT.